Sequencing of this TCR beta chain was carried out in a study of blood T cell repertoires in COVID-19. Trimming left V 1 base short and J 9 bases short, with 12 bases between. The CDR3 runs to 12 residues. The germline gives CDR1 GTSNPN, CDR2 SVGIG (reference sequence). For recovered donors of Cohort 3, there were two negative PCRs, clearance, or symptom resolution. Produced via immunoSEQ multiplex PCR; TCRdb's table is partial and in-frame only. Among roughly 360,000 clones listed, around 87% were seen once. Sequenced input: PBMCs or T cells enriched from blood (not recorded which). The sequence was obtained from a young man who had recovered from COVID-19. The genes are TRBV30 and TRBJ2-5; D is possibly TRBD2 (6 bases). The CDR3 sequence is CAWSAGRGAQYF. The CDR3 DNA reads TGTGCCTGGAGTGCCGGACGCGGGGCCCAGTACTTC.